These T cell receptor beta chains were read from a single sample in a study of graft-versus-host responses after intestinal transplantation. Assay: immunoSEQ multiplex PCR; the TCRdb copy retains only in-frame clones and omits some. The data show roughly 15,000 clones, with 30% to 35% seen just once and more than 5.5% held by the top ten. The sequencing here drew on alloreactive CD4+ T cells from a mixed lymphocyte reaction culture, taken before intestinal transplant. These TCRs come from a human patient who received an intestinal transplant. The CDR3 runs from the conserved cysteine through the conserved F or W. The order of the fields is D gene, V gene, clone size, J gene, CDR3 protein, CDR3 DNA. The D gene is left open where the match is weak. Clone size is not always given. Where it is, it says once, few, many or a class for expanded clones.

D: NA
V: TRBV7-9
size: few
J: TRBJ2-3
CDR3: CASSLLESTDTQYF
DNA: TGTGCCAGCAGCTTACTAGAAAGCACAGATACGCAGTATTTT

D: NA
V: TRBV21-1
size: medium-sized
J: TRBJ1-2
CDR3: CASSKDLNYGYTF
DNA: TGTGCCAGCAGCAAAGATCTTAACTATGGCTACACCTTC

D: NA
V: TRBV5-1
size: few
J: TRBJ2-7
CDR3: CASSLFLPSSYEQYF
DNA: TGCGCCAGCAGCTTGTTCCTACCTTCATCCTACGAGCAGTACTTC

D: NA
V: TRBV6-6
size: NA
J: TRBJ1-1
CDR3: CASSYSEGGAFF
DNA: TGTGCCAGCAGTTACTCGGAGGGTGGCGCTTTCTTT

D: TRBD1
V: TRBV4-1
size: NA
J: TRBJ1-4
CDR3: CASSQESRGPDEKLFF
DNA: TGCGCCAGCAGCCAAGAGAGCAGGGGGCCGGATGAAAAACTGTTTTTT

D: NA
V: TRBV9
size: NA
J: TRBJ1-2
CDR3: CASSHEYGYTF
DNA: TGTGCCAGCAGCCATGAATATGGCTACACCTTC

D: TRBD1
V: TRBV14
size: few
J: TRBJ2-3
CDR3: CASSQRQGAPDTQYF
DNA: TGTGCCAGCAGCCAGCGACAGGGGGCTCCAGATACGCAGTATTTT

D: NA
V: TRBV29-1
size: once
J: TRBJ2-7
CDR3: CSVEDDGKGLYEQYF
DNA: TGCAGCGTTGAGGATGATGGCAAGGGGCTCTACGAGCAGTACTTC

D: NA
V: TRBV5-1
size: NA
J: TRBJ2-5
CDR3: CASRETQYF
DNA: TGCGCCAGCAGAGAGACCCAGTACTTC

D: TRBD2
V: TRBV19
size: NA
J: TRBJ2-2
CDR3: CASMPGLAGRNTGELFF
DNA: TGTGCCAGCATGCCGGGACTAGCGGGAAGGAACACCGGGGAGCTGTTTTTT

D: TRBD1
V: TRBV5-6
size: NA
J: TRBJ2-3
CDR3: CASSPRDRGTDTQYF
DNA: TGTGCCAGCAGCCCCCGGGACAGGGGCACAGATACGCAGTATTTT

D: NA
V: TRBV2
size: NA
J: TRBJ2-7
CDR3: CASSRGTVPPGEQYF
DNA: TGTGCCAGCAGTCGTGGCACCGTCCCCCCTGGCGAGCAGTACTTC

D: NA
V: TRBV5-6
size: few
J: TRBJ2-3
CDR3: CASSFEEGISTDTQYF
DNA: TGTGCCAGCAGCTTTGAGGAAGGGATTAGCACAGATACGCAGTATTTT

D: TRBD2
V: TRBV19
size: NA
J: TRBJ2-1
CDR3: CASSIESRLAGAISSYNEQFF
DNA: TGTGCCAGTAGTATAGAGTCGCGGCTAGCGGGAGCCATCTCCTCCTACAATGAGCAGTTCTTC